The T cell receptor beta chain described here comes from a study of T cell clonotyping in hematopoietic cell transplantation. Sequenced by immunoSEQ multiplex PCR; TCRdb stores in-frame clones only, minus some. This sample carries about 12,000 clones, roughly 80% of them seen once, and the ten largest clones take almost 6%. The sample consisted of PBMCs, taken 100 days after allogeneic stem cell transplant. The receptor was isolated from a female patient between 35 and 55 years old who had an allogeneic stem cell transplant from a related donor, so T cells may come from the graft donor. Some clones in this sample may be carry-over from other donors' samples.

This CDR3 reads CASTNGQGSSYEQYF. The CDR3 nucleotides are TGTGCCAGCACAAACGGACAGGGTAGCTCCTACGAGCAGTACTTC. The gene calls are TRBV6-1 and TRBJ2-7; TRBD1 aligns across 8 bases. Germline V gene sequence: CDR1 MNHNS, CDR2 SASEGT. After removal of 7 bases from V and 0 bases from J, the junction contained 8 bases not matched to a gene. The CDR3 is 15 residues long.